A selection of T cell receptor beta chains follows, all from one sample in a study of T cells in Graves' hyperthyroidism and ophthalmopathy. TCRdb recomputed calls from the multiplex PCR reads with MiXCR, one row per CDR3 protein. The sample yields approximately 620,000 distinct CDR3 sequences, over 11% seen once. Sequencing input: blood. The receptor set was obtained from a woman aged 25-40 years with Graves' hyperthyroidism that later progressed to Graves' ophthalmopathy. Each CDR3 is given with its conserved first and last residue. D genes are given only for firm matches. Clone size is stated in some rows and not others, as once, few, many or a class when expanded.

V gene: TRBV10-3
D gene: TRBD1
J gene: TRBJ1-4
clone size: few
CDR3 DNA: TGTGCCATCAGCCCGACAGGGGTGGGAGCTAATGAAAAACTGTTTTTT
CDR3 protein: CAISPTGVGANEKLFF

V gene: TRBV7-2
D gene: TRBD1
J gene: TRBJ2-1
clone size: NA
CDR3 DNA: TGTGCCAGCAGCCGGGACAGGGAGTCTAATGAGCAGTTCTTC
CDR3 protein: CASSRDRESNEQFF

V gene: TRBV20-1
D gene: NA
J gene: TRBJ2-7
clone size: many
CDR3 DNA: TGCAGTGCTAGGGGCATCCCCGGGACGTACTCCTACGAGCAGTACTTC
CDR3 protein: CSARGIPGTYSYEQYF

V gene: TRBV11-2
D gene: TRBD1
J gene: TRBJ1-3
clone size: many
CDR3 DNA: TGTGCCAGCAGCTTATGGAAGGGGGCAACGTCTGGAAACACCATATATTTT
CDR3 protein: CASSLWKGATSGNTIYF

V gene: TRBV30
D gene: NA
J gene: TRBJ1-2
clone size: NA
CDR3 DNA: TGTGCCTGGGGTCTCAAGTCGGCTGGTGGCTACACCTTC
CDR3 protein: CAWGLKSAGGYTF

V gene: TRBV7-9
D gene: NA
J gene: TRBJ1-5
clone size: NA
CDR3 DNA: TGTGCCAGCAGCTTAGGGTCCCCGGGAGCAAAGGATACGCAGCATTTT
CDR3 protein: CASSLGSPGAKDTQHF

V gene: TRBV6-1
D gene: TRBD1
J gene: TRBJ2-7
clone size: many
CDR3 DNA: TGTGCCAGCAGTGCCCGACAGGGGACCTACGAGCAGTACTTC
CDR3 protein: CASSARQGTYEQYF

V gene: TRBV10-3
D gene: TRBD2
J gene: TRBJ2-7
clone size: many
CDR3 DNA: TGTGCCATCAGTGAGTCCGTGGCTAGCGGGAGTCCCCGTTCCTACGAGCAGTACTTC
CDR3 protein: CAISESVASGSPRSYEQYF

V gene: TRBV6-1
D gene: NA
J gene: TRBJ1-1
clone size: NA
CDR3 DNA: TGTGCCAGCAGGTCGATGGAGGGGCCGAACACTGAAGCTTTCTTT
CDR3 protein: CASRSMEGPNTEAFF

V gene: TRBV5-6
D gene: NA
J gene: TRBJ2-1
clone size: NA
CDR3 DNA: TGTGCCAGCAGCCCAGCGGGCCTCTACAATGAGCAGTTCTTC
CDR3 protein: CASSPAGLYNEQFF

V gene: TRBV6-2/TRBV6-3
D gene: NA
J gene: TRBJ2-7
clone size: few
CDR3 DNA: TGTGCCAGCAGTTCTCCTCATGGACATCCCTACGAGCAGTACTTC
CDR3 protein: CASSSPHGHPYEQYF

V gene: TRBV28
D gene: NA
J gene: TRBJ1-4
clone size: many
CDR3 DNA: TGTGCCAGCAGTCCTCCGGGACACCTTGAAAAACTGTTTTTT
CDR3 protein: CASSPPGHLEKLFF

V gene: TRBV18
D gene: NA
J gene: TRBJ2-2
clone size: NA
CDR3 DNA: TGTGCCAGCTCACCCCAGGGGGGCGACACCGGGGAGCTGTTTTTT
CDR3 protein: CASSPQGGDTGELFF

V gene: TRBV27
D gene: TRBD1
J gene: TRBJ1-1
clone size: many
CDR3 DNA: TGTGCCAGCAGTTCCAGGGGGCACACTGAAGCTTTCTTT
CDR3 protein: CASSSRGHTEAFF

V gene: TRBV6-2/TRBV6-3
D gene: NA
J gene: TRBJ2-1
clone size: many
CDR3 DNA: TGTGCCAGCAGTACCCGCGCGGGGAGCTCCTACAATGAGCAGTTCTTC
CDR3 protein: CASSTRAGSSYNEQFF

V gene: TRBV20-1
D gene: TRBD1
J gene: TRBJ2-1
clone size: NA
CDR3 DNA: TGCAGTGCTAACAGGGGACCGGGTGAGCAGTTCTTC
CDR3 protein: CSANRGPGEQFF

V gene: TRBV20-1
D gene: NA
J gene: TRBJ2-7
clone size: few
CDR3 DNA: TGCAGTGCTAGAGATCTTTTAGGACGGAGCTCCTACGAGCAGTACTTC
CDR3 protein: CSARDLLGRSSYEQYF

V gene: TRBV25-1
D gene: NA
J gene: TRBJ2-7
clone size: NA
CDR3 DNA: TGTGCCAGCAGTGAATGGGTGGGAACCTACGAGCAGTACTTC
CDR3 protein: CASSEWVGTYEQYF

V gene: TRBV20-1
D gene: NA
J gene: TRBJ2-1
clone size: NA
CDR3 DNA: TGCAGTGCTAGTTTCTCTGCTGGGGGTGGCAATGAGCAGTTCTTC
CDR3 protein: CSASFSAGGGNEQFF

V gene: TRBV6-2/TRBV6-3
D gene: TRBD2
J gene: TRBJ2-3
clone size: many
CDR3 DNA: TGTGCCAGCAGCTGGACTAGCGGTTTGTCGGATACGCAGTATTTT
CDR3 protein: CASSWTSGLSDTQYF

V gene: TRBV27
D gene: NA
J gene: TRBJ2-1
clone size: many
CDR3 DNA: TGTGCCAGCAGCTTACTCGGGGGCTACAATGAGCAGTTCTTC
CDR3 protein: CASSLLGGYNEQFF

V gene: TRBV12-3/TRBV12-4
D gene: TRBD1
J gene: TRBJ2-1
clone size: many
CDR3 DNA: TGTGCCAGCAGTTTAGGACAGGGGATGAATGAGCAGTTCTTC
CDR3 protein: CASSLGQGMNEQFF

V gene: TRBV14
D gene: TRBD2
J gene: TRBJ2-1
clone size: many
CDR3 DNA: TGTGCCAGCAGCCAACTGGTAGCGGGCCCCTGGGATGAGCAGTTCTTC
CDR3 protein: CASSQLVAGPWDEQFF

V gene: TRBV27
D gene: TRBD1
J gene: TRBJ1-4
clone size: many
CDR3 DNA: TGTGCCAGCAGTTTCCTTCGAACGGGACAGGAAAATGAAAAACTGTTTTTT
CDR3 protein: CASSFLRTGQENEKLFF

V gene: TRBV28
D gene: NA
J gene: TRBJ2-2
clone size: many
CDR3 DNA: TGTGCCAGCAGTTCCAGACTAGCGAACACCGGGGAGCTGTTTTTT
CDR3 protein: CASSSRLANTGELFF

V gene: TRBV13
D gene: TRBD2
J gene: TRBJ2-1
clone size: many
CDR3 DNA: TGTGCCAGCAGCTTAGGAGCGGGAGGGTTGATATATGAGCAGTTCTTC
CDR3 protein: CASSLGAGGLIYEQFF

V gene: TRBV20-1
D gene: TRBD1
J gene: TRBJ2-7
clone size: few
CDR3 DNA: TGCAGTGCTAGAGATCTGAGTCGGGCAGGGGGTTCCTACGAGCAGTACTTC
CDR3 protein: CSARDLSRAGGSYEQYF

V gene: TRBV7-9
D gene: NA
J gene: TRBJ1-5
clone size: NA
CDR3 DNA: TGTGCCAGCAGCTTAGACGGGCAGGGAGGAGCTGGGTATAGCAATCAGCCCCAGCATTTT
CDR3 protein: CASSLDGQGGAGYSNQPQHF

V gene: TRBV19
D gene: TRBD2
J gene: TRBJ2-3
clone size: few
CDR3 DNA: TGTGCCAGTAGTGGTCTAGCGGGGAGCACAGATACGCAGTATTTT
CDR3 protein: CASSGLAGSTDTQYF

V gene: TRBV7-9
D gene: NA
J gene: TRBJ1-1
clone size: NA
CDR3 DNA: TGTGCCAGCAGCCCCCAAATAAACACTGAAGCTTTCTTT
CDR3 protein: CASSPQINTEAFF

V gene: TRBV28
D gene: NA
J gene: TRBJ2-7
clone size: many
CDR3 DNA: TGTGCCAGCAGTTCCCGGGACTGGGTCTACGAGCAGTACTTC
CDR3 protein: CASSSRDWVYEQYF

V gene: TRBV6-8
D gene: NA
J gene: TRBJ1-1
clone size: NA
CDR3 DNA: TGTGCCAGCAGTTACGTGGGACAACTCTCGAACACTGAAGCTTTCTTT
CDR3 protein: CASSYVGQLSNTEAFF

V gene: TRBV20-1
D gene: NA
J gene: TRBJ1-1
clone size: many
CDR3 DNA: TGCAGTGCTAGCGGCTCGACCACTGAAGCTTTCTTT
CDR3 protein: CSASGSTTEAFF

V gene: TRBV27
D gene: NA
J gene: TRBJ2-1
clone size: many
CDR3 DNA: TGTGCCAGCAGTCACCGGGACCCCCTGGGCAATGAGCAGTTCTTC
CDR3 protein: CASSHRDPLGNEQFF

V gene: TRBV30
D gene: TRBD1
J gene: TRBJ1-2
clone size: NA
CDR3 DNA: TGTGCCTCCACCCGACAGGGTGGCGGGCGCTACACCTTC
CDR3 protein: CASTRQGGGRYTF

V gene: TRBV30
D gene: NA
J gene: TRBJ1-5
clone size: many
CDR3 DNA: TGTGCCTGGAGTGAGGAAAGCGGGACCAATCAGCCCCAGCATTTT
CDR3 protein: CAWSEESGTNQPQHF

V gene: TRBV19
D gene: NA
J gene: TRBJ1-2
clone size: many
CDR3 DNA: TGTGCCACCCATACGGGCCGCCGCTATGGCTACACCTTC
CDR3 protein: CATHTGRRYGYTF

V gene: TRBV5-1
D gene: NA
J gene: TRBJ2-4
clone size: few
CDR3 DNA: TGCGCCAGCAGCTTGGGGCAGGTAGCCAAAAACATTCAGTACTTC
CDR3 protein: CASSLGQVAKNIQYF

V gene: TRBV19
D gene: NA
J gene: TRBJ2-7
clone size: many
CDR3 DNA: TGTGCCAGTAGTACCACAGGGAGCTCCTACGAGCAGTACTTC
CDR3 protein: CASSTTGSSYEQYF

V gene: TRBV5-1
D gene: TRBD1
J gene: TRBJ2-7
clone size: NA
CDR3 DNA: TGCGCCAGCAGCTGGGACAGGGGGCCAGAGCAGTACTTC
CDR3 protein: CASSWDRGPEQYF

V gene: TRBV6-1
D gene: NA
J gene: TRBJ2-7
clone size: many
CDR3 DNA: TGTGCCACTACTTCCCGGCATACCTACGAGCAGTACTTC
CDR3 protein: CATTSRHTYEQYF

V gene: TRBV11-3
D gene: NA
J gene: TRBJ2-7
clone size: many
CDR3 DNA: TGTGCCAGCAGCCCCGCCGCTTTAGACGAGCAGTACTTC
CDR3 protein: CASSPAALDEQYF

V gene: TRBV12-3/TRBV12-4
D gene: NA
J gene: TRBJ1-2
clone size: many
CDR3 DNA: TGTGCCAGCACCCGGGGGGATAACTATGGCTACACCTTC
CDR3 protein: CASTRGDNYGYTF

V gene: TRBV18
D gene: NA
J gene: TRBJ1-1
clone size: many
CDR3 DNA: TGTGCCAGCTCACCACCGGATCGGCGGGCTTTCTTT
CDR3 protein: CASSPPDRRAFF

V gene: TRBV3-1
D gene: TRBD1
J gene: TRBJ2-7
clone size: many
CDR3 DNA: TGTGCCAGCAGCCCGGGACAGGGGGTCGACGAGCAGTACTTC
CDR3 protein: CASSPGQGVDEQYF

V gene: TRBV12-3/TRBV12-4
D gene: NA
J gene: TRBJ2-1
clone size: NA
CDR3 DNA: TGTGCCAGCATCGACCAAGGCTCCTACAATGAGCAGTTCTTC
CDR3 protein: CASIDQGSYNEQFF

V gene: TRBV10-3
D gene: NA
J gene: TRBJ2-3
clone size: few
CDR3 DNA: TGTGCCATCGCATTCTCTTCTAGCACAGATACGCAGTATTTT
CDR3 protein: CAIAFSSSTDTQYF

V gene: TRBV28
D gene: NA
J gene: TRBJ2-7
clone size: many
CDR3 DNA: TGTGCCAGCAGTTTTACCGGGAGAATGAACGAGCAGTACTTC
CDR3 protein: CASSFTGRMNEQYF

V gene: TRBV7-2
D gene: TRBD1
J gene: TRBJ1-2
clone size: many
CDR3 DNA: TGTGCCAGCAGCAAACAGGGGCGCTATGGCTACACCTTC
CDR3 protein: CASSKQGRYGYTF

V gene: TRBV24-1
D gene: TRBD1
J gene: TRBJ1-2
clone size: NA
CDR3 DNA: TGTGCCACCAGTGACTCGACAGGGGGTTATGGCTACACCTTC
CDR3 protein: CATSDSTGGYGYTF

V gene: TRBV6-1
D gene: NA
J gene: TRBJ2-7
clone size: NA
CDR3 DNA: TGTGCCAGCAACGGAGGGGGGCCCTACGAGCAGTACTTC
CDR3 protein: CASNGGGPYEQYF

V gene: TRBV2
D gene: NA
J gene: TRBJ1-6
clone size: NA
CDR3 DNA: TGTGCCAGCAGGGACCTACTAGGTGTGACACCCCTCCACTTT
CDR3 protein: CASRDLLGVTPLHF

V gene: TRBV19
D gene: TRBD1
J gene: TRBJ1-2
clone size: NA
CDR3 DNA: TGTGCCACCACAATATCCCCGGGACAGGAATTTGTCGGCTACACCTTC
CDR3 protein: CATTISPGQEFVGYTF

V gene: TRBV6-1
D gene: NA
J gene: TRBJ2-7
clone size: NA
CDR3 DNA: TGTGCCAGCAGTGGGGCGGGACAGTCCTACGAGCAGTACTTC
CDR3 protein: CASSGAGQSYEQYF

V gene: TRBV24-1
D gene: NA
J gene: TRBJ1-2
clone size: many
CDR3 DNA: TGTGCCACCAGGGGTGGAGGCGCCCCTAACTATGGCTACACCTTC
CDR3 protein: CATRGGGAPNYGYTF

V gene: TRBV12-3/TRBV12-4
D gene: NA
J gene: TRBJ2-3
clone size: many
CDR3 DNA: TGTGCCAGCAGTTCCGGTTGGTTCGACACAGATACGCAGTATTTT
CDR3 protein: CASSSGWFDTDTQYF

V gene: TRBV6-1
D gene: NA
J gene: TRBJ2-3
clone size: many
CDR3 DNA: TGTGCCAGCAGTGATAGGCGTTCCTCAGATACGCAGTATTTT
CDR3 protein: CASSDRRSSDTQYF